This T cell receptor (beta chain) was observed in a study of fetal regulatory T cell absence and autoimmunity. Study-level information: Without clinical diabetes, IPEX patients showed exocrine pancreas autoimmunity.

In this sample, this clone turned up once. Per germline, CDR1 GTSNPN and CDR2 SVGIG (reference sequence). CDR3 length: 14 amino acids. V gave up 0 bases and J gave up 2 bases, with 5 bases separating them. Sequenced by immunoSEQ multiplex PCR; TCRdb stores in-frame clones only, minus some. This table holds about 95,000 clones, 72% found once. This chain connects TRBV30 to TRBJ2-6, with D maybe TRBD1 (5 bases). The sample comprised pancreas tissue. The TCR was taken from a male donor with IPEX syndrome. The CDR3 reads CAWSVGAGANVLTF. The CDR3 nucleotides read TGTGCCTGGAGTGTAGGGGCTGGGGCCAACGTCCTGACTTTC.